The TCR beta chain under discussion was sequenced for a study of patients and donors after allogeneic stem cell transplantation. TCRdb re-called the RT-PCR reads through MiXCR, storing one row per CDR3 protein. The table lists about 960,000 distinct CDR3 sequences, approximately 18% of them singletons, with 6% in the top ten. This CDR3 has 14 amino acids. Germline lookup yields CDR1 SNHLY and CDR2 FYNNEI. Trimming cost V 2 bases and J 2 bases, with 7 bases left between them. The receptor was isolated from a human donor who was either an allogeneic HSCT recipient or a stem cell or donor lymphocyte infusion donor (not recorded which). It is not recorded whose cells these are; they may come from a transplant donor. The V gene is TRBV2, the J gene TRBJ2-1; D remains unclear. Sequencing input: blood, either unsorted or a sorted T cell fraction (not recorded which). The CDR3 nucleotides are TGTGCCAGCAGTGAATCCAGGACCTACAATGAGCAGTTCTTC. Amino acids: CASSESRTYNEQFF.